The 21 T cell receptor beta chains below were found in one sample sequenced in a study of blood T cell repertoires in COVID-19. The data were produced by immunoSEQ multiplex PCR, yet TCRdb's version contains in-frame clones alone and is incomplete. This sample carries tens of thousands of clones, approximately 85% of them seen once, and the ten largest clones take 2.5% to 3%. The sequencing sample was made of peripheral blood. The receptors shown here come from a man at least 80 years old with acute or convalescent COVID-19.

The chain employs TRBV24-1 and TRBJ2-6; 9 bases are a match to TRBD1. The CDR3 has 16 amino acids. V was clipped by 7 bases and J by 2 bases; unmatched bases: 5. The V gene's germline CDR1 is KGHDR and CDR2 SFDVKD. The CDR3 DNA sequence: TGTGCCACCAGCGCACAGGGGGCGCCTGGGGCCAACGTCCTGACTTTC. Translated: CATSAQGAPGANVLTF.

This clone was detected only a few times. V and J are TRBV15 and TRBJ2-7, with 9 bases aligning to TRBD2. This CDR3 is 16 amino acids long. From germline, CDR1 is LNHNV and CDR2 YYDKDF (reference sequence). Germline trimming cut 5 bases from V and 0 bases from J; bases unmatched to any gene: 8. The CDR3 is CATSGGFSGSSYEQYF. The CDR3 region has the DNA TGTGCCACCAGCGGTGGATTTAGCGGGAGCTCCTACGAGCAGTACTTC.

This clone was seen only once. The chain carries TRBV7-2 and TRBJ2-7; D is perhaps TRBD2 (6 bases). V was shortened by 1 base and J by 2 bases, with 21 bases between the two germline ends. The CDR3 is made up of 18 amino acids. CDR1 is SGHTA and CDR2 is FQGNSA in the germline V gene. CDR3 region: CASSLERSSATATYEQYF. The CDR3 region has the DNA TGTGCCAGCAGCTTAGAAAGGTCTAGCGCGACCGCAACCTACGAGCAGTACTTC.

This clone was detected only a few times. The rearrangement links TRBV5-4 to TRBJ1-2; possible D gene TRBD1, 5 bases. Germline values: CDR1 SGHNT, CDR2 YYREEE (reference sequence). The CDR3 totals 14 residues. Trimming took off 1 base at V and 7 bases at J, with 14 bases between the two ends. The CDR3 is CASSLNRGYVGYTF. The CDR3 DNA follows: TGTGCCAGCAGCTTGAATAGGGGATACGTTGGCTACACCTTC. The variable domain in full, completed from reference TRBV5-4 and TRBJ1-2, reads ETGVTQSPTHLIKTRGQQVTLRCSSQSGHNTVSWYQQALGQGPQFIFQYYREEENGRGNFPPRFSGLQFPNYSSELNVNALELDDSALYLCASSLNRGYVGYTFGSGTRLTVV.

The V call is TRBV5-1, the J call TRBJ2-1, with 8 bases aligning to TRBD2. The V and J ends lost 5 bases and 1 base, in that order; junction bases with no gene match: 11. The CDR3 has 17 residues. Germline V CDR1 and CDR2: SGHRS, YFSETQ. CDR3 region: CASRGSSGSQSYNEQFF. The CDR3 DNA reads as TGCGCCAGCAGGGGCTCGAGCGGGAGTCAGTCCTACAATGAGCAGTTCTTC.

The J gene is TRBJ1-2, the V gene TRBV19; TRBD1 matches at 10 bases. Germline loops: CDR1 LNHDA, CDR2 SQIVND (reference sequence). J gave up 2 bases and V 6 bases, and 3 bases lay outside the gene matches. The CDR3 spans 14 residues. CDR3 nucleotides: TGTGCCAGTAGGGTGACAGGGGGCAACTATGGCTACACCTTC. It is translated as CASRVTGGNYGYTF. Looking up the rest from reference TRBV19 and TRBJ1-2 gives the full variable domain: DGGITQSPKYLFRKEGQNVTLSCEQNLNHDAMYWYRQDPGQGLRLIYYSQIVNDFQKGDIAEGYSVSREKKESFPLTVTSAQKNPTAFYLCASRVTGGNYGYTFGSGTRLTVV.

The rearrangement joins TRBV19 to TRBJ1-3; TRBD1 agrees at 9 bases. The CDR3 spans 16 residues. Germline loops: CDR1 LNHDA, CDR2 SQIVND (reference sequence). V gave up 5 bases and J gave up 0 bases; unmatched junction bases: 5. CDR3 sequence reads: CASSSQGASSGNTIYF. The DNA of the CDR3 is TGTGCCAGTAGTTCACAGGGGGCCAGCTCTGGAAACACCATATATTTT.

The CDR3 spells CASSSVVGLAGSYEQYF. DNA for the CDR3: TGTGCCAGCAGCTCGGTGGTGGGACTAGCGGGATCCTACGAGCAGTACTTC. The J gene is TRBJ2-7, the V gene TRBV5-5, with 13 positions matching TRBD2. CDR1 is SGHKS and CDR2 is YYEKEE in the germline V gene (reference sequence). The CDR3 has 17 residues. J lost 1 base, V lost 3 bases, and 7 bases had no gene match.

The rearrangement uses TRBV19 and TRBJ1-4; D gene uncertain. Germline CDR1 LNHDA, CDR2 SQIVND (reference sequence). The V end lost 3 bases, the J end lost 4 bases, and 9 bases lay between the germline ends. There are 14 residues in the CDR3. The CDR3, as DNA: TGTGCCAGTAGTATCCATGGAGATAATGAAAAACTGTTTTTT. Encoded protein: CASSIHGDNEKLFF.

This sequence joins TRBV3-1 (or the pseudogene TRBV3-2) and TRBJ1-1; D is unclear. The CDR3 runs 11 residues. Germline CDR1 LGHDT, CDR2 YNNKEL (reference sequence). With 1 base removed from V and 12 bases from J, the gap between germline ends came to 9 bases. CDR3 nucleotides: TGTGCCAGCAGCCAAGGGGCAGCCACTTTCTTT. Translated: CASSQGAATFF.

V is TRBV6-5 and J is TRBJ1-6; 8 nucleotides align to TRBD1. J lost 8 bases, V lost 7 bases, and 7 bases had no gene match. The CDR3 runs 14 residues. CDR1 is MNHEY, CDR2 SVGAGI, per germline. DNA for the CDR3: TGTGCCAGCAAGGACAGGGAGGAGTATTCACCCCTCCACTTT. Its translation is CASKDREEYSPLHF.

The genes are TRBV27 and TRBJ1-3; 7 nucleotides align to TRBD1. Unmatched junction bases numbered 2, after V lost 10 bases and J lost 2 bases. The germline V gene has CDR1 MNHEY and CDR2 SMNVEV (reference sequence). The CDR3 has 12 amino acids. The DNA for the CDR3 is TGTGCCACCCAGGGGGCTGGAAACACCATATATTTT. Translated, it gives CATQGAGNTIYF.

The chain is built from TRBV19 and TRBJ2-5; 8 positions match TRBD1. V trimming: 5 bases; J trimming: 6 bases; junction bases outside the gene matches: 8. The CDR3 has 14 amino acids. The germline gives CDR1 LNHDA, CDR2 SQIVND (reference sequence). CDR3 sequence reads: CASSPRTGSKTQYF. In DNA, the CDR3 is TGTGCCAGTAGTCCAAGGACAGGGTCGAAGACCCAGTACTTC.

The V and J genes are TRBV4-2 and TRBJ1-2; no clear D gene. V lost 1 base and J 0 bases, leaving 3 bases between the germline ends. From germline, CDR1 is LGHNA and CDR2 YNFKEQ. This CDR3 is built from 13 residues. The CDR3 nucleotides read TGTGCCAGCAGCCAAGCGGCTAACTATGGCTACACCTTC. Its protein is CASSQAANYGYTF.

This clone came up once. The chain links TRBV7-2 to TRBJ2-3; 9 positions match TRBD1. This CDR3 has 15 amino acids. The J segment lost 4 bases and the V segment lost 5 bases, leaving 7 bases of the junction unmatched. CDR1 and CDR2 (germline): SGHTA, FQGNSA. The CDR3 sequence: CASSATGGGADTQYF. CDR3 bases: TGTGCCAGCAGCGCGACAGGGGGTGGTGCAGATACGCAGTATTTT.

In DNA form, the CDR3 reads TGTGCCAGCAGCGTAAATCCTAGCTCCGGTGAGCAGTTCTTC. It translates to CASSVNPSSGEQFF. V and J are TRBV9 and TRBJ2-1, with a weak D call TRBD2 (5 bases). Germline lookup yields CDR1 SGDLS and CDR2 YYNGEE. The CDR3 covers 14 residues. The V and J ends lost 1 base and 9 bases respectively, with 14 bases between them.

The chain carries TRBV18 and TRBJ1-4; D is possibly TRBD1 (5 bases). V was clipped by 3 bases and J by 0 bases, with 17 bases between them. The CDR3 length is 18 residues. Germline V gives CDR1 KGHSH, CDR2 LQKENI. The CDR3 sequence: CASSPQRQGVSTNEKLFF. CDR3 coding DNA: TGTGCCAGCTCACCGCAACGGCAGGGCGTCTCAACTAATGAAAAACTGTTTTTT.

The gene calls are TRBV12-3 or TRBV12-4 and TRBJ1-2; D remains ambiguous. This CDR3 contains 12 residues. Trimming cost V 6 bases and J 7 bases, with 12 bases left between them. CDR3 protein: CASRSQGAGYTF. CDR3 nucleotides: TGTGCCAGCAGGTCTCAAGGAGCTGGCTACACCTTC.

The gene calls are TRBV21-1 and TRBJ1-6; the D call TRBD1 from the table was never checked on the DNA. TRBV21-1 is termed a pseudogene. The CDR3 is 17 amino acids. For the CDR3, the DNA is TGTGCCAGCAGCAAAGAGTGGGACAGTGGGGGGACCCCTACTATCCACTTT. Encoded protein: CASSKEWDSGGTPTIHF.

This clone was picked up one time. V gene TRBV7-8 combines with J gene TRBJ1-2; D is ambiguous. Trimming stripped 7 bases from V and 4 bases from J, with 16 bases between. CDR1 SGHVS and CDR2 FQNEAQ come from the germline V gene. This CDR3 spans 14 amino acids. In nucleotides, the CDR3 is TGTGCCAGCAACATAAACACGGCGGGCTATGGCTACACCTTC. Its translation: CASNINTAGYGYTF.

CDR3 loop: CASSRRLGHTYEQYF. DNA for the CDR3: TGTGCCAGCAGCCGACGGTTGGGACATACCTACGAGCAGTACTTC. J is TRBJ2-7 and V is TRBV11-3; a weak D match, TRBD1 (6 bases). CDR3 length: 15 residues. Germline V gene sequence: CDR1 SGHNT, CDR2 YENEEA. Trimming stripped 5 bases from V and 2 bases from J, with 16 bases between.